Presented here are 25 T cell receptor beta chains from one specimen sequenced in a study of identical twins. TCRdb re-called the 5' RACE reads with MiXCR, one entry per CDR3 protein. The sample includes 1.5 million to 2 million distinct CDR3 sequences, around a third of them seen just once. The sequencing input was cord blood. These receptors were obtained from a newborn girl in good health.

The rearrangement links TRBV6-4 to TRBJ1-5; 8 nucleotides line up with TRBD1. Looked up from germline, CDR1 is MRHNA and CDR2 is SNTAGT. Trimming removed 10 bases from V and 2 bases from J; junction bases left unmatched: 16. This CDR3 has 17 amino acids. CDR3 residues: CATVSGGWTTGNQPQHF. The CDR3 DNA sequence: TGTGCCACTGTTTCAGGGGGCTGGACAACCGGCAATCAGCCCCAGCATTTT.

The chain carries TRBV6-6 and TRBJ1-2; 10 nucleotides line up with TRBD1. This CDR3 is 13 amino acids long. CDR1 is MNHNY and CDR2 is SVGAGI in the germline V gene (reference sequence). The V segment lost 6 bases and the J segment 6 bases; nucleotides outside the gene matches: 4. This CDR3 reads CASRGQGRDGYTF. Here the CDR3 DNA reads TGTGCCAGCAGGGGACAGGGGCGGGATGGCTACACCTTC.

Only a few counts were recorded for this clonotype. The rearrangement joins TRBV18 to TRBJ2-7, with D uncertain. Trimming shortened V by 5 bases and J by 3 bases, and 11 bases separated the two germline ends. This CDR3 contains 13 residues. Per the germline V gene, CDR1 is KGHSH and CDR2 is LQKENI. The CDR3 DNA reads as TGTGCCAGCTCATGGGTGGTGGGCTACGAGCAGTACTTC. The encoded protein is CASSWVVGYEQYF.

This clonotype was recorded a few times. This chain joins TRBV7-2 and TRBJ1-6; 9 bases line up with TRBD1. The CDR3 extends over 15 amino acids. Trimming cost V 5 bases and J 8 bases; bases outside gene matches: 7. Per the germline V gene, CDR1 is SGHTA and CDR2 is FQGNSA. The CDR3 nucleotides read TGTGCCAGCAGCGTTGGAACAGGGGGCCATTCACCCCTCCACTTT. Translation: CASSVGTGGHSPLHF.

The V and J genes are TRBV9 and TRBJ1-1, with TRBD1 identical over 9 bases. The CDR3 consists of 16 residues. CDR1 SGDLS and CDR2 YYNGEE come from the germline V gene. V was pared by 1 base and J by 1 base, with 5 bases of the junction left unmatched. This CDR3 is CASSVWIQGANTEAFF. Here the CDR3 DNA reads TGTGCCAGCAGCGTATGGATACAGGGGGCGAACACTGAAGCTTTCTTT.

The chain has TRBV7-9 and TRBJ2-1; D is unresolved. Germline CDR1 is SEHNR and CDR2 is FQNEAQ (reference sequence). This CDR3 is 16 amino acids long. The germline V and J ends were trimmed by 4 bases and 1 base, with 14 bases remaining between them. The CDR3 here is CASSSPRLASYNEQFF. The CDR3, as DNA: TGTGCCAGCAGCTCCCCCCGCCTCGCTTCCTACAATGAGCAGTTCTTC.

The chain recombines TRBV6-6 with TRBJ1-2; D is possibly TRBD1 (6 bases). With 3 bases removed from V and 2 bases from J, the gap between germline ends came to 16 bases. The germline V gene has CDR1 MNHNY and CDR2 SVGAGI (reference sequence). The CDR3 extends over 16 amino acids. CDR3 in amino acids: CASSYGGGALNYGYTF. CDR3 DNA: TGTGCCAGCAGTTATGGAGGGGGGGCCCTCAACTATGGCTACACCTTC.

This clonotype was observed many times. V is TRBV29-1 and J is TRBJ2-3; the match to TRBD2 covers 7 bases. Trimming removed 4 bases from V and 7 bases from J; junction bases left unmatched: 14. The CDR3 sequence is 15 residues long. The germline gives CDR1 SQVTM, CDR2 ANQGSEA. The CDR3 is CSVGVEAGITHTQYF. The CDR3 DNA reads TGCAGCGTTGGAGTGGAAGCGGGGATTACCCATACGCAGTATTTT.

This sequence joins TRBV7-8 and TRBJ2-7; D may be TRBD1 (5 bases). The CDR3 contains 17 residues. Trimming pared 2 bases from V and 3 bases from J, leaving 20 bases between. The germline gives CDR1 SGHVS, CDR2 FQNEAQ. The CDR3 here is CASSLYRTRQKGYEQYF. The CDR3, as DNA: TGTGCCAGCAGCTTATACCGTACCCGACAGAAGGGCTACGAGCAGTACTTC.

This clonotype was seen more than once but under ten times. This chain joins TRBV6-1 and TRBJ2-4, with D possibly being TRBD2 (6 bases). This CDR3 has 17 amino acids. CDR1 is MNHNS and CDR2 is SASEGT in the germline V gene. With 0 bases removed from V and 0 bases from J, the gap between germline ends came to 12 bases. As DNA, the CDR3 is TGTGCCAGCAGTGAAGCCAGTTCCGGGAGAGCCAAAAACATTCAGTACTTC. Residues: CASSEASSGRAKNIQYF.

CDR3 loop: CASSFGQGIDTQYF. The CDR3 coding sequence is TGTGCCAGCAGCTTCGGACAGGGGATAGATACGCAGTATTTT. This chain uses TRBV5-4 with TRBJ2-3, with 9 nucleotides matching TRBD1. The germline CDR1 and CDR2 sequences are SGHNT and YYREEE (reference sequence). This CDR3 is 14 amino acids long. V gave up 2 bases and J gave up 5 bases; unmatched junction bases: 3.

The chain combines TRBV4-1 with TRBJ1-6; 9 nucleotides line up with TRBD1. Trimming cost V 1 base and J 6 bases; bases outside gene matches: 4. The CDR3 sequence is 16 residues long. CDR1 MGHRA and CDR2 YSYEKL come from the germline V gene. The CDR3 sequence: CASSQGTGVFNSPLHF. The CDR3 bases are TGCGCCAGCAGCCAAGGGACAGGGGTTTTTAATTCACCCCTCCACTTT.

Only a few counts were recorded for this clonotype. The genes are TRBV25-1 and TRBJ1-3, with TRBD1 matching 7 bases. Germline V gives CDR1 MGHDK, CDR2 SYGVNS. V shed 5 bases, J shed 4 bases, and the junction held 11 bases outside the gene matches. The CDR3 covers 16 residues. The CDR3 DNA is TGTGCCAGCAGTCCTCATCAGGGGGTTTGGGGAAACACCATATATTTT. This codes for CASSPHQGVWGNTIYF.

This clonotype was detected once. The chain links TRBV4-2 to TRBJ2-1; D gene ambiguous. The V gene's germline CDR1 is LGHNA and CDR2 YNFKEQ. The V end lost 4 bases, the J end lost 13 bases, and 11 bases lay between the germline ends. This CDR3 is 11 amino acids long. The CDR3 DNA reads as TGTGCCAGCAGCCGCGAAGAGGTTCAGTTCTTC. Its translation is CASSREEVQFF.

This clonotype was detected only a few times. Here the CDR3 reads CSARRTAVHEQFF. For the CDR3, the DNA is TGCAGTGCCAGACGTACGGCGGTCCATGAGCAGTTCTTC. This chain joins TRBV20-1 and TRBJ2-1; D ambiguous. The ends were cut back, 6 bases at V and 8 bases at J, with 17 bases in the middle. The CDR3 totals 13 residues. Per germline, CDR1 DFQATT and CDR2 SNEGSKA (reference sequence).

The rearrangement uses TRBV20-1 and TRBJ2-2; 7 bases fit TRBD1. V lost 2 bases to trimming and J lost 2 bases; unmatched junction nucleotides: 8. Germline-derived CDR1 and CDR2 are DFQATT and SNEGSKA (reference sequence). This CDR3 comprises 16 residues. CDR3 region: CSARPRQGLNTGELFF. The CDR3, as DNA: TGCAGTGCTAGACCCAGACAGGGCTTAAACACCGGGGAGCTGTTTTTT.

The V gene is TRBV5-1, the J gene TRBJ2-5, with 8 bases identical to TRBD2. Germline values: CDR1 SGHRS, CDR2 YFSETQ. The V and J ends lost 2 bases and 1 base, in that order; junction bases with no gene match: 10. The CDR3 is 17 amino acids. CDR3 sequence reads: CASSFDLAGGIQETQYF. In nucleotides, the CDR3 is TGCGCCAGCAGCTTTGATCTGGCGGGGGGCATCCAAGAGACCCAGTACTTC.

This rearrangement joins TRBV24-1 to TRBJ2-1; 9 nucleotides line up with TRBD2. TRBJ2-7 matches the DNA end more closely, so the J call is doubtful. The CDR3 has 15 amino acids. The germline gives CDR1 KGHDR, CDR2 SFDVKD. The CDR3 reads CATSVAGVTYNEQYF. Here the CDR3 DNA reads TGTGCCACCAGTGTAGCGGGAGTGACCTACAATGAGCAGTACTTC.

The J gene is TRBJ2-5, the V gene TRBV9; D possibly corresponds to TRBD2 (5 bases). This CDR3 comprises 13 residues. The germline CDR1 and CDR2 sequences are SGDLS and YYNGEE. Trimming removed 9 bases at V and 11 bases at J, with 23 bases between. As DNA, the CDR3 is TGTGCCACCAAAATGACTAACAGCAATGAGCAGTACTTC. This encodes CATKMTNSNEQYF. The full variable domain, rest sourced from reference TRBV9 and TRBJ2-5, is DSGVTQTPKHLITATGQRVTLRCSPRSGDLSVYWYQQSLDQGLQFLIQYYNGEERAKGNILERFSAQQFPDLHSELNLSSLELGDSALYFCATKMTNSNEQYFGPGTRLLVL.

This clonotype showed up many times. V and J are TRBV12-3 or TRBV12-4 and TRBJ2-1; a weak D match, TRBD2 (6 bases). The CDR3 is 16 amino acids. V was shortened by 4 bases and J by 4 bases, with 17 bases between the two germline ends. CDR3 loop: CASSSVGAGKYNEQFF. The CDR3, as DNA: TGTGCCAGCAGTTCGGTGGGCGCGGGGAAGTACAATGAGCAGTTCTTC.

J is TRBJ1-2 and V is TRBV5-1; 7 bases fit TRBD1. The CDR3 is made up of 15 amino acids. Losses at the gene ends were 0 bases for V and 3 bases for J; bases not matched to a gene: 5. The germline CDR1 and CDR2 sequences are SGHRS and YFSETQ. The CDR3 loop is CASSLEGGRDYGYTF. CDR3 nucleotides: TGCGCCAGCAGCTTGGAAGGGGGCCGGGACTATGGCTACACCTTC.

This clonotype was seen only a few times. The chain couples TRBV2 to TRBJ2-3; TRBD2 aligns across 7 bases. V lost 0 bases and J lost 8; bases outside the gene matches: 2. Per germline, CDR1 SNHLY and CDR2 FYNNEI. There are 13 residues in the CDR3. CDR3 in amino acids: CASSEARGSTQYF. The CDR3 coding sequence is TGTGCCAGCAGTGAAGCGCGGGGGAGTACGCAGTATTTT.

The J gene is TRBJ1-1, the V gene TRBV28; D call uncertain. Trimming took 3 bases from V and 4 from J, leaving 27 bases between them. CDR3 length equals 19 residues. CDR1 and CDR2 (germline): MDHEN, SYDVKM. CDR3 protein: CASSFCPARESLRSTEAFF. CDR3 bases: TGTGCCAGCAGTTTTTGTCCAGCTAGGGAGTCCCTGAGGAGCACTGAAGCTTTCTTT.

This clonotype was detected only a few times. This chain links TRBV20-1 with TRBJ2-1, with D uncertain. Per germline, CDR1 DFQATT and CDR2 SNEGSKA (reference sequence). V lost 1 base to trimming and J lost 8 bases, with 9 bases between them. The CDR3 runs to 12 residues. The CDR3: CSARVVGDEQFF. Written as DNA, the CDR3 is TGCAGTGCTAGAGTAGTGGGCGATGAGCAGTTCTTC.

The chain joins TRBV4-1 to TRBJ2-1; 12 positions agree with TRBD2. Germline-derived CDR1 and CDR2 are MGHRA and YSYEKL. The CDR3 has 14 amino acids. V lost 6 bases, J lost 7 bases, and 4 bases stayed unmatched. The CDR3 region has the DNA TGCGCCAGCAGATCTAGCGGGGGGGCAAATGAGCAGTTCTTC. This codes for CASRSSGGANEQFF.